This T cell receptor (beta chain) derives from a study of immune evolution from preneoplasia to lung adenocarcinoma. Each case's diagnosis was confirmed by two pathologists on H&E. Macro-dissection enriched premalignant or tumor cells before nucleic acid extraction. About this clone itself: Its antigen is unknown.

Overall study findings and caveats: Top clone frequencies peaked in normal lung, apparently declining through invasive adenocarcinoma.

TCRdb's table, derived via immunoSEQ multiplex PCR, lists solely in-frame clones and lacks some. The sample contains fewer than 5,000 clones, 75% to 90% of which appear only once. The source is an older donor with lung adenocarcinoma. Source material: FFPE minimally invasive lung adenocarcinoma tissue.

The DNA of the CDR3 is TGTGCCAGCAGCTTGTTGGTGGGGCGCGGTGGGAATGAGCAGTTCTTC. It specifies CASSLLVGRGGNEQFF. V usage is TRBV5-4 and J usage is TRBJ2-1; tentative D call: TRBD1 (5 bases). V shed 1 base and J shed 7 bases, with 18 bases lying between them. CDR1 and CDR2 from the germline V gene are SGHNT and YYREEE (reference sequence). The CDR3 covers 16 residues. The complete variable domain, with remaining parts taken from reference TRBV5-4 and TRBJ2-1, reads ETGVTQSPTHLIKTRGQQVTLRCSSQSGHNTVSWYQQALGQGPQFIFQYYREEENGRGNFPPRFSGLQFPNYSSELNVNALELDDSALYLCASSLLVGRGGNEQFFGPGTRLTVL.